The T cell receptor beta chain under discussion was sequenced for a study of blood T cell repertoires in COVID-19. In germline, CDR1 is KGHSH, CDR2 LQKENI. V gave up 3 bases and J gave up 6 bases; unmatched junction bases: 6. This CDR3 is built from 15 residues. TCRdb's copy holds only in-frame clones and misses some; the assay was immunoSEQ multiplex PCR. The sample comprises under 150,000 clones, about 88% of which are singletons, and about 10% rests with the top ten. This clone was detected once. This chain uses TRBV18 with TRBJ2-1; 9 bases map to TRBD2. This TCR came from a man in his fifties or sixties with active or convalescent COVID-19. The source material was peripheral blood. CDR3 sequence (DNA): TGTGCCAGCTCACCGGAAGCGGGAGGAGTCAATGAGCAGTTCTTC. Its translation: CASSPEAGGVNEQFF.